What follows describes a single T cell receptor beta chain. Original processing notes: Reference gene primers were amplified, and this amplification served to estimate nucleated cell counts. The repertoire was sequenced with immunoSEQ multiplex PCR; TCRdb's copy has only in-frame clones and lacks some. Clone size and V and J calls were adopted from that table, with D and trimming inferred from the DNA. This table has 24,000 or so clones, around 87% appearing once. These data come from a study of blood T cell repertoires in COVID-19. Across the whole study: Samples taken during acute and convalescent COVID-19 were collected in the United States, Italy and Spain. The analysed material was cDNA or gDNA that came from T cells, B-cell-depleted T cells, or PBMCs.

Material: peripheral blood. This TCR was recovered from a human donor in a cohort sampled during active COVID-19. The donor label of this sample is uncertain.

For the CDR3, the DNA is TGTGCCAGCAGCTGGGGGACAGATGGAACCTACGAGCAGTACTTC. This encodes CASSWGTDGTYEQYF. The rearrangement uses TRBV5-5 and TRBJ2-7, with TRBD1 identical over 7 bases. CDR3 length: 15 amino acids. V shed 3 bases and J 2 bases; nucleotides not matched to a gene: 8. CDR1 is SGHKS, CDR2 YYEKEE, per germline (reference sequence). The full variable domain, in which reference TRBV5-5 and TRBJ2-7 provide the parts outside the CDR3, is DAGVTQSPTHLIKTRGQQVTLRCSPISGHKSVSWYQQVLGQGPQFIFQYYEKEERGRGNFPDRFSARQFPNYSSELNVNALLLGDSALYLCASSWGTDGTYEQYFGPGTRLTVT.